The rows below give T cell receptor beta chains drawn from one sample of a study of blood T cell repertoires in COVID-19. Method: immunoSEQ multiplex PCR; TCRdb's copy keeps in-frame clones and lacks some. The table shows under 110,000 clones, with 60% to 85% occurring only once. What was sequenced was peripheral blood. These receptors were taken from an elderly man with COVID-19, enrolled during active disease. Both conserved end residues are part of each CDR3. D genes are given only for firm matches. Size is stated for part of the rows, as once, few or many counts, or as a class when the clone is expanded.

abundance: few
j_gene: TRBJ1-6
d_gene: -
v_gene: TRBV7-9
CDR3nt: TGTGCCAGCAGCTTGACAGGCGCTAATTCACCCCTCCACTTT
CDR3aa: CASSLTGANSPLHF

abundance: -
j_gene: TRBJ2-6
d_gene: -
v_gene: TRBV6-5
CDR3nt: TGTGCCAGCAGGTTGACAGCTTCTGGGGCCAACGTCCTGACTTTC
CDR3aa: CASRLTASGANVLTF

abundance: -
j_gene: TRBJ2-7
d_gene: -
v_gene: TRBV28
CDR3nt: TGTGCCAGCGGGGGAGGTTTTTACGAGCAGTACTTC
CDR3aa: CASGGGFYEQYF

abundance: -
j_gene: TRBJ1-5
d_gene: -
v_gene: TRBV5-1
CDR3nt: TGCGCCAGCAGCTTGGGACAGTCCAATCAGCCCCAGCATTTT
CDR3aa: CASSLGQSNQPQHF

abundance: -
j_gene: TRBJ1-2
d_gene: -
v_gene: TRBV19
CDR3nt: TGTGCCAGTAGCCCCATCCAGGGAAACTATGGCTACACCTTC
CDR3aa: CASSPIQGNYGYTF

abundance: -
j_gene: TRBJ2-3
d_gene: -
v_gene: TRBV14
CDR3nt: TGTGCCAGCAGCCAAGATTTTGAAGTCGGTACGCAGTATTTT
CDR3aa: CASSQDFEVGTQYF

abundance: -
j_gene: TRBJ2-1
d_gene: -
v_gene: TRBV5-1
CDR3nt: TGCGCCAGCAGCTTCCCCGGCTCCTACAATGAGCAGTTCTTC
CDR3aa: CASSFPGSYNEQFF

abundance: -
j_gene: TRBJ1-5
d_gene: TRBD1
v_gene: TRBV12-3/TRBV12-4
CDR3nt: TGTGCCAGCAGTTTCAGGGGGCAGACCCAGCATTTT
CDR3aa: CASSFRGQTQHF

abundance: -
j_gene: TRBJ2-7
d_gene: TRBD1
v_gene: TRBV2
CDR3nt: TGTGCCAGCTCTTGGGGGACAGAGTCATCAGGGCAGTACTTC
CDR3aa: CASSWGTESSGQYF

abundance: -
j_gene: TRBJ2-5
d_gene: -
v_gene: TRBV11-2
CDR3nt: TGTGCCAGCAGCTTAGATAGGGAGGAGACCCAGTACTTC
CDR3aa: CASSLDREETQYF

abundance: -
j_gene: TRBJ2-1
d_gene: TRBD2
v_gene: TRBV20-1
CDR3nt: TGCAGTGCTAGTGGTCCGGGAGGATTCTACAATGAGCAGTTCTTC
CDR3aa: CSASGPGGFYNEQFF

abundance: -
j_gene: TRBJ2-2
d_gene: -
v_gene: TRBV19
CDR3nt: TGTGCCAGTAACCCACAGGGGAACACCGGGGAGCTGTTTTTT
CDR3aa: CASNPQGNTGELFF

abundance: -
j_gene: TRBJ1-2
d_gene: -
v_gene: TRBV18
CDR3nt: TGTGCCAGCTCACCACGCCAGGGCCCCAACTATGGCTACACCTTC
CDR3aa: CASSPRQGPNYGYTF

abundance: -
j_gene: TRBJ2-5
d_gene: TRBD2
v_gene: TRBV2
CDR3nt: TGTGCCAGCCAGCTAGCGGGAGCAGAGACCCAGTACTTC
CDR3aa: CASQLAGAETQYF

abundance: -
j_gene: TRBJ2-1
d_gene: -
v_gene: TRBV9
CDR3nt: TGTGCCAGCAGTTGGACAGACTACAATGAGCAGTTCTTC
CDR3aa: CASSWTDYNEQFF

abundance: few
j_gene: TRBJ2-1
d_gene: TRBD2
v_gene: TRBV11-3
CDR3nt: TGTGCCAGCAGCTTGGCGGGAGGTTACAATGAGCAGTTCTTC
CDR3aa: CASSLAGGYNEQFF

abundance: once
j_gene: TRBJ2-1
d_gene: -
v_gene: TRBV10-2
CDR3nt: TGCGCCAGCAGGGGCCCCGCGGAGGGGCAGTTCTTC
CDR3aa: CASRGPAEGQFF

abundance: -
j_gene: TRBJ2-2
d_gene: -
v_gene: TRBV7-9
CDR3nt: TGTGCCAGCAGCTTGTCGCAGGTCCGCCCGAACACCGGGGAGCTGTTTTTT
CDR3aa: CASSLSQVRPNTGELFF

abundance: -
j_gene: TRBJ2-5
d_gene: -
v_gene: TRBV5-4
CDR3nt: TGTGCCAGCAGCTTGCTGGGAGTAGGGCAAGAGACCCAGTACTTC
CDR3aa: CASSLLGVGQETQYF

abundance: -
j_gene: TRBJ1-2
d_gene: -
v_gene: TRBV2
CDR3nt: TGTGCCAGCAGTGAAAACAGGGAGAGGGGCTATGGCTACACCTTC
CDR3aa: CASSENRERGYGYTF

abundance: once
j_gene: TRBJ2-4
d_gene: -
v_gene: TRBV21-1
CDR3nt: TGTGCCAGCAGCAAACCTATTCATGACGGGACGGGGGTAGCCAAAAACATTCAGTACTTC
CDR3aa: CASSKPIHDGTGVAKNIQYF

abundance: -
j_gene: TRBJ1-1
d_gene: -
v_gene: TRBV30
CDR3nt: TGTGCCTGGAGGAGGGGGACACTTGACATGAACACTGAAGCTTTCTTT
CDR3aa: CAWRRGTLDMNTEAFF

abundance: few
j_gene: TRBJ2-7
d_gene: TRBD1
v_gene: TRBV24-1
CDR3nt: TGTGCCACCAGTGAGGGACAGGGTAACTTCAACGAGCAGTACTTC
CDR3aa: CATSEGQGNFNEQYF

abundance: -
j_gene: TRBJ1-1
d_gene: -
v_gene: TRBV19
CDR3nt: TGTGCCAGTAGTATAGATACGGTCACTGAAGCTTTCTTT
CDR3aa: CASSIDTVTEAFF